Listed below are T cell receptor beta chains from one sample, sequenced in a study of chemoradiotherapy in HPV16-positive cancers. This table comes from immunoSEQ multiplex PCR, and its TCRdb copy is limited to in-frame clones, with some not included. This sample has some 17,000 clones; around 70% occur once, and the top ten carry roughly 8%. The specimen was tumor tissue, collected from a patient who underwent chemoradiotherapy. The receptors were sampled from a human donor with HPV-associated anogenital cancer. The CDR3 runs from the conserved cysteine through the conserved F or W. The order of the fields is clone size, D gene, V gene, J gene, CDR3 DNA, CDR3 protein. A D gene is named only where the DNA matches it firmly. Only some rows state a clone size, as once, few, many or a class for expanded clones.

clone_size: few; d_call: -; v_call: TRBV2; j_call: TRBJ2-3; cdr3_nt: TGTGCCAGCAGTGTAGGGGACTTAGGGACGCAGTATTTT; cdr3_aa: CASSVGDLGTQYF
clone_size: -; d_call: -; v_call: TRBV7-3; j_call: TRBJ1-1; cdr3_nt: TGTGCCAGCAGCTTAATGGCAGAAGCAGGCACTGAAGCTTTCTTT; cdr3_aa: CASSLMAEAGTEAFF
clone_size: -; d_call: TRBD2; v_call: TRBV11-2; j_call: TRBJ2-3; cdr3_nt: TGTGCCAGCAGCTTAATGGGACTAGCGGGTACAGATACGCAGTATTTT; cdr3_aa: CASSLMGLAGTDTQYF
clone_size: once; d_call: TRBD1; v_call: TRBV5-6; j_call: TRBJ2-3; cdr3_nt: TGTGCCAGCAGCGAAGCCGGGACAGGGGGACACACAGATACGCAGTATTTT; cdr3_aa: CASSEAGTGGHTDTQYF
clone_size: few; d_call: -; v_call: TRBV6-1; j_call: TRBJ2-3; cdr3_nt: TGTGCCAGCAGTGAAGGGCTGGACAGTTCAGATACGCAGTATTTT; cdr3_aa: CASSEGLDSSDTQYF
clone_size: medium-sized; d_call: TRBD1; v_call: TRBV5-1; j_call: TRBJ1-1; cdr3_nt: TGCGCCAGCAGCTTGTTGCCAGGGGGCGTGATGAACACTGAAGCTTTCTTT; cdr3_aa: CASSLLPGGVMNTEAFF
clone_size: -; d_call: -; v_call: TRBV19; j_call: TRBJ1-1; cdr3_nt: TGTGCCACCGGTTGGAACACTGAAGCTTTCTTT; cdr3_aa: CATGWNTEAFF
clone_size: -; d_call: -; v_call: TRBV7-3; j_call: TRBJ2-1; cdr3_nt: TGTGCCAGCAGCTTCTATGGGACGGGACTCTACAATGAGCAGTTCTTC; cdr3_aa: CASSFYGTGLYNEQFF
clone_size: -; d_call: TRBD2; v_call: TRBV9; j_call: TRBJ2-7; cdr3_nt: TGTGCCAGCAGCGTGGGACTAGCGGGGGCTCCGTGGGAGCAGTACTTC; cdr3_aa: CASSVGLAGAPWEQYF
clone_size: few; d_call: -; v_call: TRBV28; j_call: TRBJ1-6; cdr3_nt: TGTGCCAGCGCCGCCATGGGGCAGGGACATAATTCACCCCTCCACTTT; cdr3_aa: CASAAMGQGHNSPLHF
clone_size: -; d_call: TRBD2; v_call: TRBV11-3; j_call: TRBJ2-2; cdr3_nt: TGTGCCAGCAGCCACAGAGGTAGCGGGAGGGCCGGGGAGCTGTTTTTT; cdr3_aa: CASSHRGSGRAGELFF
clone_size: -; d_call: -; v_call: TRBV5-1; j_call: TRBJ2-6; cdr3_nt: TGCGCCAGCCGAATGCCTGGGGCCAACGTCCTGACTTTC; cdr3_aa: CASRMPGANVLTF
clone_size: -; d_call: TRBD2; v_call: TRBV7-2; j_call: TRBJ2-7; cdr3_nt: TGTGCCAGCAGCTTAGTATCGGCTAGCGGGGGGGCACACGAGCAGTACTTC; cdr3_aa: CASSLVSASGGAHEQYF
clone_size: -; d_call: -; v_call: TRBV11-2; j_call: TRBJ2-2; cdr3_nt: TGTGCCAGCAGGTCCACCGGGGAGCTGTTTTTT; cdr3_aa: CASRSTGELFF
clone_size: -; d_call: TRBD2; v_call: TRBV7-2; j_call: TRBJ2-3; cdr3_nt: TGTGCCAGCAGCCTACGCATTAGCGGGAGCGGCACAGATACGCAGTATTTT; cdr3_aa: CASSLRISGSGTDTQYF
clone_size: -; d_call: -; v_call: TRBV5-1; j_call: TRBJ2-4; cdr3_nt: TGCGCCAGCAGCTTGGACGCATTCCGGGGCAAAAACATTCAGTACTTC; cdr3_aa: CASSLDAFRGKNIQYF
clone_size: -; d_call: -; v_call: TRBV6-5; j_call: TRBJ1-5; cdr3_nt: TGTGCCAGCAGGGAAATCGACAGAATCAATCAGCCCCAGCATTTT; cdr3_aa: CASREIDRINQPQHF
clone_size: -; d_call: -; v_call: TRBV14; j_call: TRBJ2-7; cdr3_nt: TGTGCCAGCAGCCAAATGACAGGGAGGGGGACAGGATCCTACGAGCAGTACTTC; cdr3_aa: CASSQMTGRGTGSYEQYF
clone_size: few; d_call: -; v_call: TRBV10-3; j_call: TRBJ2-2; cdr3_nt: TGTGCCATCAGCTTGAGCGGTCCTACGAACACCGGGGAGCTGTTTTTT; cdr3_aa: CAISLSGPTNTGELFF
clone_size: -; d_call: -; v_call: TRBV7-8; j_call: TRBJ2-7; cdr3_nt: TGTGCCAGCAGCTTCCAGGGTGGGACCTACGAGCAGTACTTC; cdr3_aa: CASSFQGGTYEQYF
clone_size: -; d_call: TRBD2; v_call: TRBV10-2; j_call: TRBJ2-1; cdr3_nt: TGCGCCACCTGGGGGACTAGCAGCATGCAGGTCTTAAATGAGCAGTTCTTC; cdr3_aa: CATWGTSSMQVLNEQFF
clone_size: -; d_call: -; v_call: TRBV11-3; j_call: TRBJ2-5; cdr3_nt: TGTGCCAGCAGTCTTGAGCATAGGGAGACCCAGTACTTC; cdr3_aa: CASSLEHRETQYF
clone_size: few; d_call: -; v_call: TRBV11-2; j_call: TRBJ2-3; cdr3_nt: TGTGCCAGCAGCTCAGGGGCCAGAGATACGCAGTATTTT; cdr3_aa: CASSSGARDTQYF
clone_size: -; d_call: -; v_call: TRBV7-2; j_call: TRBJ1-1; cdr3_nt: TGTGCCAGCAGCTTACCTGGTCTTCACACTGAAGCTTTCTTT; cdr3_aa: CASSLPGLHTEAFF
clone_size: -; d_call: -; v_call: TRBV5-1; j_call: TRBJ2-5; cdr3_nt: TGCGCCAGCAGCCCACAACCGGGGGAAGAGACCCAGTACTTC; cdr3_aa: CASSPQPGEETQYF
clone_size: -; d_call: -; v_call: TRBV5-6; j_call: TRBJ2-7; cdr3_nt: TGTGCCAGCAGCTTGGCTTCCTACGAGCAGTACTTC; cdr3_aa: CASSLASYEQYF
clone_size: -; d_call: -; v_call: TRBV11-2; j_call: TRBJ2-1; cdr3_nt: TGTGCCAGCAGCTTAGAGGGGTCCCGGCAGTTCTTC; cdr3_aa: CASSLEGSRQFF
clone_size: -; d_call: -; v_call: TRBV5-1; j_call: TRBJ2-2; cdr3_nt: TGCGCCAGCAGACAGGTATATAGCACCGGGGAGCTGTTTTTT; cdr3_aa: CASRQVYSTGELFF
clone_size: once; d_call: TRBD1; v_call: TRBV6-6; j_call: TRBJ2-2; cdr3_nt: TGTGCCAGCAGTACCGGGACAGGGCTAACCGGGGAGCTGTTTTTT; cdr3_aa: CASSTGTGLTGELFF
clone_size: -; d_call: TRBD1; v_call: TRBV7-9; j_call: TRBJ1-6; cdr3_nt: TGTGCCAGCAGCCAGCAGGGACAGGGAAATTCACCCCTCCACTTT; cdr3_aa: CASSQQGQGNSPLHF
clone_size: few; d_call: -; v_call: TRBV2; j_call: TRBJ1-5; cdr3_nt: TGTGCCAGCAAAGAGGGCCATAGCAATCAGCCCCAGCATTTT; cdr3_aa: CASKEGHSNQPQHF
clone_size: -; d_call: -; v_call: TRBV6-1; j_call: TRBJ1-5; cdr3_nt: TGTGCCAGCCTGGGGAATCAGCCCCAGCATTTT; cdr3_aa: CASLGNQPQHF
clone_size: -; d_call: -; v_call: TRBV19; j_call: TRBJ1-2; cdr3_nt: TGTGCCAGTAGTATTTCATTCGGGACGTATAACTATGGCTACACCTTC; cdr3_aa: CASSISFGTYNYGYTF
clone_size: -; d_call: TRBD2; v_call: TRBV10-3; j_call: TRBJ2-5; cdr3_nt: TGTGCCATCAGTGATGCTAGCGGGGGGGAGACCCAGTACTTC; cdr3_aa: CAISDASGGETQYF
clone_size: -; d_call: -; v_call: TRBV11-3; j_call: TRBJ1-2; cdr3_nt: TGTGCCAGCAGCCCCAACACAGACCACTATGGCTACACCTTC; cdr3_aa: CASSPNTDHYGYTF
clone_size: -; d_call: TRBD1; v_call: TRBV5-1; j_call: TRBJ2-1; cdr3_nt: TGCGCCAGCAGCTCCGGGACAGGGGGTGAGCAGTTCTTC; cdr3_aa: CASSSGTGGEQFF
clone_size: -; d_call: -; v_call: TRBV7-8; j_call: TRBJ2-3; cdr3_nt: TGTGCCAGCAGCTTAGCTAATTCGGGTGGGCTAGCTGTAACGTATTTT; cdr3_aa: CASSLANSGGLAVTYF
clone_size: -; d_call: TRBD1; v_call: TRBV9; j_call: TRBJ2-7; cdr3_nt: TGTGCCAGCCCAGGGGGAAGTAGGTACTTC; cdr3_aa: CASPGGSRYF
clone_size: -; d_call: -; v_call: TRBV5-1; j_call: TRBJ2-3; cdr3_nt: TGCGCCAGCAGCCCGAGGGGCGGGAGCACAGATACGCAGTATTTT; cdr3_aa: CASSPRGGSTDTQYF
clone_size: medium-sized; d_call: TRBD1; v_call: TRBV6-5; j_call: TRBJ1-2; cdr3_nt: TGTGCCAGCAGTGGAGGGACAGGGAAGGGGTATGGCTACACCTTC; cdr3_aa: CASSGGTGKGYGYTF
clone_size: -; d_call: -; v_call: TRBV4-1; j_call: TRBJ2-1; cdr3_nt: TGCGCCAGCAGCCTCGTGCACAATGAGCAGTTCTTC; cdr3_aa: CASSLVHNEQFF
clone_size: -; d_call: TRBD2; v_call: TRBV7-3; j_call: TRBJ2-3; cdr3_nt: TGTGCCAGCAGCTTAACTTGGACTAGCGGGAGAAGGCGGTTGGGCACAGATACGCAGTATTTT; cdr3_aa: CASSLTWTSGRRRLGTDTQYF
clone_size: -; d_call: TRBD2; v_call: TRBV4-2; j_call: TRBJ2-3; cdr3_nt: TGTGCCAGCAGCCAAGATACCGCTAGCGGGGGGCGTTCTAGCACAGATACGCAGTATTTT; cdr3_aa: CASSQDTASGGRSSTDTQYF
clone_size: -; d_call: TRBD1; v_call: TRBV5-6; j_call: TRBJ2-5; cdr3_nt: TGTGCCAGCAGCCCGGGACAGGGGAGGACGGAGACCCAGTACTTC; cdr3_aa: CASSPGQGRTETQYF
clone_size: medium-sized; d_call: TRBD2; v_call: TRBV19; j_call: TRBJ2-1; cdr3_nt: TGTGCCAGTAGTACTCGAGCGGGAGGAGGGTACAATGAGCAGTTCTTC; cdr3_aa: CASSTRAGGGYNEQFF
clone_size: -; d_call: -; v_call: TRBV6-1; j_call: TRBJ1-6; cdr3_nt: TGTGCCAGCAGTGAATTTTCGGCAGCTTATTCACCCCTCCACTTT; cdr3_aa: CASSEFSAAYSPLHF
clone_size: -; d_call: -; v_call: TRBV7-9; j_call: TRBJ1-6; cdr3_nt: TGTGCCAGCAGCTTAACAGTTCTTAACTCACCCCTCCACTTT; cdr3_aa: CASSLTVLNSPLHF
clone_size: once; d_call: TRBD1; v_call: TRBV6-5; j_call: TRBJ1-2; cdr3_nt: TGTGCCAGCAGTGACCCCAGACAGGGGGGTGGCTACACCTTC; cdr3_aa: CASSDPRQGGGYTF
clone_size: -; d_call: -; v_call: TRBV7-2; j_call: TRBJ1-2; cdr3_nt: TGTGCCAGCAGCTTAGGGCAGAATCCCAACTATGGCTACACCTTC; cdr3_aa: CASSLGQNPNYGYTF
clone_size: -; d_call: TRBD1; v_call: TRBV10-1; j_call: TRBJ2-1; cdr3_nt: TGCGCCAGCAGTCCAGGGGGCGCGTCCGGGGATGAGCAGTTCTTC; cdr3_aa: CASSPGGASGDEQFF
clone_size: -; d_call: -; v_call: TRBV6-1; j_call: TRBJ1-2; cdr3_nt: TGTGCCAGCAGTAGGGCAGGGAACTATGGCTACACCTTC; cdr3_aa: CASSRAGNYGYTF
clone_size: -; d_call: TRBD2; v_call: TRBV7-6; j_call: TRBJ2-3; cdr3_nt: TGTGCCAGCAGCCCCAGGACTAGCGGAGCAGATACGCAGTATTTT; cdr3_aa: CASSPRTSGADTQYF
clone_size: -; d_call: -; v_call: TRBV7-3; j_call: TRBJ1-1; cdr3_nt: TGTGCCAGCAGCTTACCTGGTCTTCACACTGAAGCTTTCTTT; cdr3_aa: CASSLPGLHTEAFF
clone_size: -; d_call: -; v_call: TRBV29-1; j_call: TRBJ1-4; cdr3_nt: TGCAGCGCCCGTCGGGGGCAGGAAAAACTGTTTTTT; cdr3_aa: CSARRGQEKLFF